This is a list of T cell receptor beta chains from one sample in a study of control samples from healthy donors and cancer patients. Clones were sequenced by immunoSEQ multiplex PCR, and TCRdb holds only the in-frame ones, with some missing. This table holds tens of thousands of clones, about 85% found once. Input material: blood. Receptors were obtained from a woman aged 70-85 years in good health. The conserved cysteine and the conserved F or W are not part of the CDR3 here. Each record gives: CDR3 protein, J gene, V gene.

CDR3aa: ATGPGNPHEQY; j_gene: TRBJ2-7; v_gene: TRBV6-5
CDR3aa: ASSLAGGNGYT; j_gene: TRBJ1-2; v_gene: TRBV7-8
CDR3aa: ATSAGPVEEQH; j_gene: TRBJ2-7; v_gene: TRBV15
CDR3aa: ASSDGDSYEQY; j_gene: TRBJ2-7; v_gene: TRBV10-1
CDR3aa: ASSPQASGNTIY; j_gene: TRBJ1-3; v_gene: TRBV18
CDR3aa: ASSFRTGNEGYT; j_gene: TRBJ1-2; v_gene: TRBV5-4
CDR3aa: ASSFELAGGDKTQY; j_gene: TRBJ2-5; v_gene: TRBV5-1
CDR3aa: ASSNGARVGTGELF; j_gene: TRBJ2-2; v_gene: TRBV19
CDR3aa: ASSLRPGYGYT; j_gene: TRBJ1-2; v_gene: TRBV12-3/TRBV12-4
CDR3aa: ASSSTGLAGGYTQY; j_gene: TRBJ2-3; v_gene: TRBV5-6
CDR3aa: ASSQAGALLSGANVLT; j_gene: TRBJ2-6; v_gene: TRBV3-1/TRBV3-2
CDR3aa: ASRPYLQRGVTDTQY; j_gene: TRBJ2-3; v_gene: TRBV5-1
CDR3aa: ASSLGGGLAGAHEQF; j_gene: TRBJ2-1; v_gene: TRBV7-9
CDR3aa: ASSLGSAGGRDTQY; j_gene: TRBJ2-3; v_gene: TRBV11-2
CDR3aa: ASSLFTGTSPSFNTGELF; j_gene: TRBJ2-2; v_gene: TRBV27
CDR3aa: ASSLGQGFNQPQH; j_gene: TRBJ1-5; v_gene: TRBV7-8
CDR3aa: ASSEGPPGGNTEAF; j_gene: TRBJ1-1; v_gene: TRBV9
CDR3aa: ASRLSGYRAGYT; j_gene: TRBJ1-2; v_gene: TRBV6-5
CDR3aa: ASSILGASTDTQY; j_gene: TRBJ2-3; v_gene: TRBV19
CDR3aa: ASSTPRTLNSPLH; j_gene: TRBJ1-6; v_gene: TRBV11-2
CDR3aa: ASSSKGGLTGNTIY; j_gene: TRBJ1-3; v_gene: TRBV5-5
CDR3aa: ASSLGTNEKLF; j_gene: TRBJ1-4; v_gene: TRBV5-1